This paragraph reports one T cell receptor (beta chain). This specimen comes from a study of shared clonotypes between healthy human individuals. Method: immunoSEQ multiplex PCR; TCRdb's copy keeps in-frame clones and lacks some. Of some 1,100,000 clones in the sample, approximately 80% are singletons; the top ten hold under 0.6%. Germline trimming cut 5 bases from V and 0 bases from J; bases unmatched to any gene: 7. This CDR3 contains 16 residues. Germline CDR1 and CDR2: SGHTA and FQGNSA. The chain uses TRBV7-2 and TRBJ1-5; TRBD1 matches 7 bases. The clonotype was recovered from a man between 18 and 35 years old in good health. Some clones in this sample may be carry-over from other donors' samples. Sequenced sample: memory CD4+ T cells from PBMCs. Subset noted: CD45RA-negative fraction. The CDR3 spells CASSVKGASSNQPQHF. The CDR3 nucleotides read TGTGCCAGCAGCGTGAAGGGGGCAAGTAGCAATCAGCCCCAGCATTTT.